Below, 8 T cell receptor beta chains from the same sample are listed, as sequenced in a study of response to subunit inactivated influenza vaccine (dated 2018 in TCRdb). Library construction relied on RT-PCR. Sequencing instrument: Illumina HiSeq 2500. In-frame beta chains were kept once TCRdb had trimmed the public reads at Q25 with fastp and called clones with MiXCR. Rows are unified per CDR3 protein, each entry keeping the most common DNA and genes. The sample has around 490,000 distinct CDR3 sequences on record, 7.6% of them singletons. Of the sample, 10% to 15% falls within the top ten clones. Sample: PBMCs from blood, taken roughly 24 months after vaccination. The receptors derive from a man aged 45 to 70 who received an inactivated influenza vaccine. Donor details come from another sample of the same person, matched by shared clones.

V and J are TRBV20-1 and TRBJ2-5, with D perhaps TRBD1 or TRBD2 (5 bases each). The CDR3 has 14 amino acids. Trimming removed 3 bases from V and 10 bases from J, with 21 bases in between. CDR1 DFQATT and CDR2 SNEGSKA come from the germline V gene (reference sequence). The CDR3, as DNA: TGCAGTGCTAGTCTGCGGGCAGTCAAAGGGGTCCAGTACTTC. Amino acid sequence: CSASLRAVKGVQYF.

This clonotype was seen a few times. The V call is TRBV14, the J call TRBJ1-3; D remains ambiguous. Trimming shortened V by 0 bases and J by 10 bases, and 10 bases separated the two germline ends. Per germline, CDR1 SGHDN and CDR2 FVKESK. This CDR3 has 13 residues. DNA of the CDR3: TGTGCCAGCAGCCAAGACCGAGGGAGGACCATATATTTT. It is translated as CASSQDRGRTIYF.

This rearrangement joins TRBV6-1 to TRBJ2-1; 15 positions agree with TRBD2. The germline CDR1 and CDR2 sequences are MNHNS and SASEGT. This CDR3 contains 19 residues. After removal of 5 bases from V and 5 bases from J, the junction contained 13 bases not matched to a gene. The CDR3 sequence is CASSLTRTSGGAVDNEQFF. CDR3 DNA sequence: TGTGCCAGCAGTCTAACTAGGACTAGCGGGGGGGCCGTAGACAATGAGCAGTTCTTC.

The chain links TRBV20-1 to TRBJ2-4; 16 bases align to TRBD2. This CDR3 contains 18 residues. CDR1 and CDR2 from the germline V gene are DFQATT and SNEGSKA (reference sequence). With V trimmed by 4 bases and J by 8 bases, 14 bases remained unmatched. In DNA, the CDR3 is TGCAGTGCTATCGCGGGACTAGCGGGAGGGTCACAATGGGACATTCAGTACTTC. Translating it yields CSAIAGLAGGSQWDIQYF.

This clonotype has a count of ten or more. One end of the junction does not line up with germline, which may come from a read error. The CDR3 loop is CASRLAGGSYNEQFF. The CDR3 bases are TGTGCCAGCAGGTTAGCGGGAGGTTCCTACAATGAGCAGTTCTTC. The V call is TRBV7-2, the J call TRBJ2-1; 10 nucleotides match TRBD2. CDR3 length: 15 residues. CDR1 and CDR2 from the germline V gene are SGHTA and FQGNSA.

The chain employs TRBV20-1 and TRBJ2-5; TRBD1 agrees at 7 bases. Looked up from germline, CDR1 is DFQATT and CDR2 is SNEGSKA (reference sequence). J lost 3 bases, V lost 0 bases, and 4 bases had no gene match. This CDR3 spans 14 amino acids. As DNA, the CDR3 is TGCAGTGCTAGAGATTTAGGGACAGAAGAGACCCAGTACTTC. Amino acid sequence: CSARDLGTEETQYF.

The rearrangement joins TRBV4-1 to TRBJ2-7; D tentatively reads TRBD1 or TRBD2 (5 bases each). CDR3 size: 14 residues. Germline V gene data show CDR1 as MGHRA and CDR2 as YSYEKL. V lost 4 bases and J 1 base, leaving 11 bases between the germline ends. In DNA form, the CDR3 reads TGCGCCAGCAGCCTGGGGGTGGATTCCTACGAGCAGTACTTC. Its translation is CASSLGVDSYEQYF.

The J gene is TRBJ2-2, the V gene TRBV7-8; D uncertain. Germline V gene sequence: CDR1 SGHVS, CDR2 FQNEAQ. With 2 bases removed from V and 4 bases from J, the gap between germline ends came to 11 bases. The CDR3 has 15 residues. The CDR3 DNA reads TGTGCCAGCAGCTTACCCCTAGTAGGCACCGGGGAGCTGTTTTTT. Translating gives CASSLPLVGTGELFF. Supplemented by reference TRBV7-8 and TRBJ2-2, the full variable domain reads GAGVSQSPRYKVAKRGQDVALRCDPISGHVSLFWYQQALGQGPEFLTYFQNEAQLDKSGLPSDRFFAERPEGSVSTLKIQRTQQEDSAVYLCASSLPLVGTGELFFGEGSRLTVL.